This T cell receptor (beta chain) was profiled in a study of T-cell reconstitution after alpha-beta-depleted transplantation in children. Unique molecular identifiers tagged the TCRbeta library. TCRdb fed the PCR reads into MiXCR, producing one record per CDR3 protein. The sample includes about 980,000 distinct CDR3 sequences, around 30% seen only once; the top ten take more than 25%. The germline V gene has CDR1 DFQATT and CDR2 SNEGSKA (reference sequence). CDR3 size: 11 residues. The V gene lost 5 bases and the J gene lost 8 bases, with 10 bases spanning the gap. V is TRBV20-1 and J is TRBJ2-4; D is ambiguous. This clonotype originated in a boy younger than two who had a stem cell transplant for SCID, so the T cells may come from the graft donor. The source material was PBMCs, mostly from graft donor cells, sampled 360 days after TCRalphabeta/CD19-depleted stem cell transplant. CDR3 amino acids: CSAGPSDIQYF. The DNA of the CDR3 is TGCAGTGCTGGACCCTCGGACATTCAGTACTTC.